Below, one TCR beta chain is given with its context. Its matching antigen is unknown. Cultured CD4+ T-cell DNA underwent Oncomine TCR Beta short-read sequencing. TCRdb redid the calling of the PCR reads with MiXCR, one entry per CDR3 protein. The data show under 8,000 distinct CDR3 sequences, around half seen once. Treatment given: roughly 10-day PBMC culture with coronavirus spike peptide pools or control peptides (ViraFEST assay). Before the COVID-19 pandemic (2011-2018), CD4+ T cells were obtained from the unexposed donor. CDR3 length: 14 amino acids. The germline CDR1 and CDR2 sequences are SGHRS and YFSETQ. V gave up 4 bases and J gave up 4 bases, with 14 bases separating them. The data originate from a study of vaccination and CD4 T cells after COVID-19.

This TCR derives from a human donor in good health. Sequenced material: CD4+ T cells from blood, cultured in vitro. The rearrangement uses TRBV5-1 and TRBJ2-5; D possibly uses TRBD1 or TRBD2 (5 bases each). Here the CDR3 reads CASSPGTQGETQYF. The CDR3 region has the DNA TGCGCCAGCAGCCCCGGGACCCAGGGAGAGACCCAGTACTTC.